This T cell receptor (beta chain) was observed in a study of blood T cell repertoires in COVID-19. As for the study in general: The origin of the acute and convalescent COVID-19 samples was the United States, Italy and Spain.

The germline gives CDR1 MNHEY, CDR2 SMNVEV (reference sequence). V was clipped by 7 bases and J by 11 bases, with 16 bases between them. The CDR3 runs to 12 residues. Per the original data handling: For nucleated cells, counts were estimated from reference gene primer amplification. TCRdb's table, derived via immunoSEQ multiplex PCR, lists solely in-frame clones and lacks some. V and J calls and clone size follow that table, whereas D and trimming were derived from the DNA. The sample lists about 370,000 clones, roughly 90% occurring once. This sequence joins TRBV27 and TRBJ2-3, with a tentative D call TRBD2 (6 bases). The TCR originated in a woman in her 30s with COVID-19, enrolled during active disease. The specimen was peripheral blood. This chain's CDR3 is CASIKPGVGQYF. The CDR3 bases are TGTGCCAGCATTAAACCGGGAGTGGGGCAGTATTTT.